This T cell receptor (beta chain) was recorded in a study of T cells after yellow fever vaccination. TCRdb re-called the 5' RACE reads with MiXCR, one entry per CDR3 protein. Counted here are about 260,000 distinct CDR3 sequences, around 13% occurring once; the ten biggest clones make up approximately 0.49%. V was cut by 0 bases and J by 6 bases, with 12 bases left in between. Germline V gene sequence: CDR1 SGHTA, CDR2 FQGNSA. There are 15 residues in the CDR3. This clonotype turned up a few times. The gene calls are TRBV7-2 and TRBJ1-5; D perhaps matches TRBD1 (6 bases). The starting material was CD4+ T cells sorted from PBMCs, obtained 45 days after the yellow fever booster vaccination. This sequence originates from a young man who received the YFV17D yellow fever vaccine. The CDR3 is CASSLAGAKGQPQHF. Written as DNA, the CDR3 is TGTGCCAGCAGCTTAGCGGGGGCGAAGGGTCAGCCCCAGCATTTT. The full variable domain, its missing parts supplied by reference TRBV7-2 and TRBJ1-5, is GAGVSQSPSNKVTEKGKDVELRCDPISGHTALYWYRQSLGQGLEFLIYFQGNSAPDKSGLPSDRFSAERTGGSVSTLTIQRTQQEDSAVYLCASSLAGAKGQPQHFGDGTRLSIL.